The 18 T cell receptor beta chains presented below share a single source sample, sequenced in a study of blood T cells in healthy people across ages. Then a second PCR, running roughly 7 to 11 cycles, was carried out with a sample-barcoded 5' primer and a J-beta primer mix. TCRdb reprocessed the 5' RACE reads via MiXCR and lists one record per CDR3 protein. There are about 560,000 distinct CDR3 sequences in the sample; about 27% occur only once, and approximately 3.3% lies in the top ten. The data were also submitted as part of a second study, on T cells of mothers and their children.

Source material: blood. These receptors all come from a boy aged 2 to 10 in good health.

V gene TRBV12-3 or TRBV12-4 combines with J gene TRBJ2-7, with D unclear. V was trimmed by 4 bases and J by 3 bases, leaving 7 bases between them. The CDR3 loop spans 12 amino acids. CDR3 nucleotide sequence: TGTGCCAGCAGTTCAACCTACTACGAGCAGTACTTC. Its protein product is CASSSTYYEQYF.

This clonotype has more than one count but fewer than ten. The chain joins TRBV30 to TRBJ1-1; no reliable D call. Trimming pared 0 bases from V and 1 base from J, leaving 6 bases between. Germline assignment: CDR1 GTSNPN and CDR2 SVGIG (reference sequence). CDR3 length: 13 amino acids. The CDR3 sequence: CAWSVLGNTEAFF. The CDR3, as DNA: TGTGCCTGGAGTGTGTTGGGGAACACTGAAGCTTTCTTT.

This clonotype was detected only a few times. The chain has TRBV24-1 and TRBJ2-1; the D gene could be TRBD1 or TRBD2 (5 bases each). The CDR3 consists of 15 residues. Trimming stripped 4 bases from V and 5 bases from J, with 14 bases between. The germline CDR1 and CDR2 sequences are KGHDR and SFDVKD. The CDR3 DNA reads TGTGCCACCAGTGAAAAGGGACGGATTGACAATGAGCAGTTCTTC. It encodes CATSEKGRIDNEQFF.

The chain uses TRBV30 and TRBJ1-1; D might be TRBD1 (5 bases). In germline, CDR1 is GTSNPN, CDR2 SVGIG (reference sequence). V lost 1 base, J lost 0 bases, and 15 bases lay in between. The CDR3 spans 16 residues. In DNA form, the CDR3 reads TGTGCCTGGAGTGGGGACTTCGGGGGGTTGAACACTGAAGCTTTCTTT. It is translated as CAWSGDFGGLNTEAFF. The whole variable domain, filled in from reference TRBV30 and TRBJ1-1, reads SQTIHQWPATLVQPVGSPLSLECTVEGTSNPNLYWYRQAAGRGLQLLFYSVGIGQISSEVPQNLSASRPQDRQFILSSKKLLLSDSGFYLCAWSGDFGGLNTEAFFGQGTRLTVV.

In its sample, this clonotype was seen a few times. This sequence joins TRBV5-5 and TRBJ2-7; either TRBD1 or TRBD2 may fit D (5 bases each). This CDR3 spans 16 amino acids. Between the trimmed V and J ends, which lost 3 bases and 5 bases, there was a span of 21 bases. Germline assignment: CDR1 SGHKS and CDR2 YYEKEE (reference sequence). CDR3 in DNA: TGTGCCAGCAGCTGGGACCGGGCCCAAGATCACAACGAGCAGTACTTC. It translates to CASSWDRAQDHNEQYF.

This clonotype was counted at least ten times. The chain recombines TRBV12-3 or TRBV12-4 with TRBJ2-5; no definite D call. This CDR3 comprises 13 residues. Trimming pared 5 bases from V and 2 bases from J, leaving 9 bases between. CDR3 nucleotide sequence: TGTGCCAGCAGTGCCTCGGCTCAAGAGACCCAGTACTTC. This translates into CASSASAQETQYF.

This clonotype appeared many times. The V call is TRBV18, the J call TRBJ1-5; the D gene is possibly TRBD1 (5 bases). Trimming left V 2 bases short and J 6 bases short, with 8 bases between. The germline V gene has CDR1 KGHSH and CDR2 LQKENI. The CDR3 extends over 13 amino acids. CDR3 protein: CASSPGRVQPQHF. In DNA, the CDR3 is TGTGCCAGCTCACCAGGCAGGGTTCAGCCCCAGCATTTT.

The rearrangement uses TRBV29-1 and TRBJ2-5, with D perhaps matching TRBD1 (6 bases). The DNA end favors TRBJ2-1, so the J call may be wrong. The CDR3 covers 11 residues. Per germline, CDR1 SQVTM and CDR2 ANQGSEA. The DNA for the CDR3 is TGCAGCGTGGGACAACACAATGAGCAGTTCTTC. As protein: CSVGQHNEQFF.

For this clonotype: The germline gene is not matched at one end of the junction; a read error may be the cause. The V call is TRBV7-2, the J call TRBJ2-1; the match to TRBD2 covers 7 bases. Germline values: CDR1 SGHTA, CDR2 FQGNSA. The CDR3 sequence is 15 residues long. CDR3 protein: CASSLGGDYYNKQFF. CDR3 DNA sequence: TGTGCCAGCAGCTTAGGTGGGGACTACTACAATAAGCAGTTCTTC.

This clonotype appeared a few times. This chain connects TRBV3-1 to TRBJ1-1; no firm D call. CDR3 size: 15 residues. V dropped 1 base and J dropped 9 bases, with 18 bases sitting between them. Germline V gene data show CDR1 as LGHDT and CDR2 as YNNKEL (reference sequence). CDR3 DNA sequence: TGTGCCAGCAGCCAAGGGGGAGCGGGTCTTAACCAAGCTTTCTTT. This codes for CASSQGGAGLNQAFF.

With respect to this clonotype: No conserved phenylalanine or tryptophan is present at the end of the CDR3, so a read error is the likely explanation. V gene TRBV6-2 or TRBV6-3 combines with J gene TRBJ1-4; D not certain. V gave up 8 bases and J gave up 8 bases, with 12 bases separating them. Germline loops: CDR1 MNHEY, CDR2 SVGEGT. The CDR3 sequence is 12 residues long. In DNA form, the CDR3 reads TGTGCCAGCGCCCCAGATGGAGAAAAACTGTTTTCT. Amino acids: CASAPDGEKLFS.

The CDR3 region has the DNA TGTGCCAGCAGCGGAGGGGGGACTACCACCTACAATGAGCAGTTCTTC. Translated, it gives CASSGGGTTTYNEQFF. The chain joins TRBV7-2 to TRBJ2-1; D is possibly TRBD2 (7 bases). Trimming took 5 bases from V and 2 from J, leaving 16 bases between them. Germline assignment: CDR1 SGHTA and CDR2 FQGNSA. This CDR3 spans 16 amino acids.

The chain employs TRBV10-3 and TRBJ1-4, with TRBD1 matching 8 bases. In germline, CDR1 is ENHRY, CDR2 SYGVKD. The CDR3 consists of 15 residues. V lost 2 bases, J lost 7 bases, and 6 bases stayed unmatched. CDR3 region: CAISELRTGSEKLFF. The CDR3 DNA sequence: TGTGCCATCAGTGAGCTTAGGACAGGGAGTGAAAAACTGTTTTTT.

The rearrangement joins TRBV29-1 to TRBJ2-3; D is undetermined. The V gene's germline CDR1 is SQVTM and CDR2 ANQGSEA. This CDR3 has 13 residues. V shed 6 bases and J shed 0 bases, with 10 bases lying between them. CDR3 bases: TGCAGCGTAGGGTGGGCGAGCACAGATACGCAGTATTTT. Protein: CSVGWASTDTQYF.

The chain links TRBV5-4 to TRBJ2-1; 9 bases map to TRBD2. CDR1 is SGHNT and CDR2 is YYREEE in the germline V gene (reference sequence). The V segment lost 4 bases and the J segment 1 base; nucleotides outside the gene matches: 12. This CDR3 has 18 amino acids. The CDR3 bases are TGTGCCAGCAGCAAAGGCGGGGCGGGGGGGCTATCCTACAATGAGCAGTTCTTC. This codes for CASSKGGAGGLSYNEQFF.

V usage is TRBV20-1 and J usage is TRBJ2-5, with TRBD1 identical over 9 bases. Germline V gene data show CDR1 as DFQATT and CDR2 as SNEGSKA (reference sequence). CDR3 length equals 14 residues. V was clipped by 3 bases and J by 2 bases; unmatched bases: 4. The CDR3 nucleotides are TGCAGTGCTAGCCGGGACAGGGCGCAAGAGACCCAGTACTTC. Its translation is CSASRDRAQETQYF.

The rearrangement uses TRBV6-5 and TRBJ1-3, with TRBD1 identical over 7 bases. V gave up 5 bases and J gave up 4 bases; unmatched junction bases: 8. Germline assignment: CDR1 MNHEY and CDR2 SVGAGI. The CDR3 length is 15 residues. Here the CDR3 reads CASSTTRGYGNTIYF. CDR3 DNA: TGTGCCAGCAGTACCACCAGGGGGTACGGAAACACCATATATTTT.

This clonotype appeared a single time. One end of the junction does not line up with germline, which may come from a read error. This chain links TRBV12-3 or TRBV12-4 with TRBJ2-7, with a tentative D call TRBD2 (6 bases). The CDR3 length is 13 residues. The DNA of the CDR3 is TGTGCCAGCAGTCTAGCGAACGCCTACGAGCAGTACTTC. Its protein is CASSLANAYEQYF.